The T cell receptor beta chain under discussion was sequenced for a study of T cell repertoires in cytomegalovirus infection. Across the whole study: Recently identified HLA-C-restricted and well-studied HLA-B-restricted CMV epitopes were used. Shared public TCR beta signatures pointed to both CMV infection and a matching HLA type.

For this clonotype: The antigen remains unidentified.

The CDR3 contains 15 residues. Germline V lookup: CDR1 ENHRY, CDR2 SYGVKD. The V end lost 2 bases, the J end lost 7 bases, and 15 bases lay between the germline ends. Study results and caveats: Clonotype analysis showed dominance of the ex vivo response by HLA-C-restricted CMV-specific TCR beta clonotypes. Of the TCR beta families, the public ones yielded a cumulative frequency that identified carriers of CMV plus the relevant HLA.

MiXCR was run by TCRdb on the reads, yielding one entry per CDR3 protein. The table shows hundreds of thousands of distinct CDR3 sequences, with about 33% occurring only once. This specimen was cultured CD8+ T cells from PBMCs, taken from culture after CMV antigen stimulation. The V gene is TRBV10-3, the J gene TRBJ2-1; D tentatively reads TRBD1 or TRBD2 (7 bases each). The sequence was obtained from a human donor in good health (CMV status not recorded). Some clones in this sample may be carry-over from other donors' samples. CDR3 region: CAISEKRGQTNEQFF. The CDR3 DNA sequence: TGTGCCATCAGTGAGAAGCGGGGACAGACAAATGAGCAGTTCTTC.